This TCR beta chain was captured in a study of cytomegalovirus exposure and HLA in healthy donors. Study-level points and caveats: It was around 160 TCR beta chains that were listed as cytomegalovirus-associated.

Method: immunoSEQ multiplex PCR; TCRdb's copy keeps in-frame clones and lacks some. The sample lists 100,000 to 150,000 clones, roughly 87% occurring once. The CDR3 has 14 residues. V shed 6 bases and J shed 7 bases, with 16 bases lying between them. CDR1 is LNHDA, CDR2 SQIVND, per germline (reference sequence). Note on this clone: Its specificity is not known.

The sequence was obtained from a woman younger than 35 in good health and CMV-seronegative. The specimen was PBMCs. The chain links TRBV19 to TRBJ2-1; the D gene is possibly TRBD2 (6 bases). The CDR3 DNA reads TGTGCCAGTAGGGTCGGGAGATGGAAAAATGAGCAGTTCTTC. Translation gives CASRVGRWKNEQFF.